A single T cell receptor (beta chain) is shown here with its context. This record belongs to a study of control samples from healthy donors and cancer patients. Germline V gene sequence: CDR1 SGHTA, CDR2 FQGTGA. The V and J ends lost 2 bases and 7 bases, in that order; junction bases with no gene match: 2. CDR3 length: 13 residues. Clones were sequenced by immunoSEQ multiplex PCR, and TCRdb holds only the in-frame ones, with some missing. The sample shows some 120,000 clones, approximately 89% of them seen only once. The clonotype originates from a woman younger than 30 in good health. Sequencing was performed on blood. The chain couples TRBV7-3 to TRBJ2-3, with 8 bases fitting TRBD2. CDR3 sequence reads: CASSLAGGNTQYF. The CDR3 coding sequence is TGTGCCAGCAGCTTAGCGGGGGGTAATACGCAGTATTTT.